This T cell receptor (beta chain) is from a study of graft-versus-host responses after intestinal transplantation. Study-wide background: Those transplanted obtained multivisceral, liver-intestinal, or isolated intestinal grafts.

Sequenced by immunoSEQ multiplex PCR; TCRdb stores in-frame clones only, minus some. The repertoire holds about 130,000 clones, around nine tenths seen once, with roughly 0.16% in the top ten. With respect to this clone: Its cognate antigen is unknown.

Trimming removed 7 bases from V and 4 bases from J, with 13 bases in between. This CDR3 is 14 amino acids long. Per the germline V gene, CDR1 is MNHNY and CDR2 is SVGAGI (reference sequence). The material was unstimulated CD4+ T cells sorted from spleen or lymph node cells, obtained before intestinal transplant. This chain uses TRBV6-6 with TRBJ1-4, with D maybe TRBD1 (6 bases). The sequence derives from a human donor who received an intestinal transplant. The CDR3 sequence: CASNVRGNNEKLFF. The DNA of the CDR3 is TGTGCCAGCAATGTCAGGGGCAATAATGAAAAACTGTTTTTT.